This T cell receptor beta chain was documented in a study of cytomegalovirus exposure and HLA in healthy donors. The PCR employed 60 Vbeta primers together with 13 Jbeta primers. Sequenced by immunoSEQ multiplex PCR; TCRdb stores in-frame clones only, minus some. Here the sample spans 150,000 to 200,000 clones, about three quarters being singletons. Germline CDR1 reads LNHDA; CDR2 reads SQIVND (reference sequence). J lost 8 bases, V lost 6 bases, and 10 bases had no gene match. There are 14 residues in the CDR3. This clone was counted a few times. Its antigen is not identified. Study-level points and caveats: When a later analysis compared HLA-associated TCR beta chains with equally common others, the HLA-associated chains turned out to be more clonally expanded and to have lower generation probabilities. A later analysis appeared to link common viral pathogens to several of the most significant clusters.

Sequencing was carried out using PBMCs. The receptor comes from a woman aged 40 to 50 in good health and CMV-seronegative. V is TRBV19 and J is TRBJ1-3; 7 bases map to TRBD1. Written as DNA, the CDR3 is TGTGCCAGTAGGGCAGGGGGAGTTGGCCACACCATATATTTT. Its translation: CASRAGGVGHTIYF.